Listed below are T cell receptor beta chains from one sample, sequenced in a study of long-term antiretroviral therapy in people with HIV. Only in-frame clones appear in the TCRdb table, and some are missing; sequencing was by immunoSEQ multiplex PCR. The sample holds 35,000 or so clones, about 88% seen once. The material was unsorted PBMCs, obtained roughly 2.9 years before starting antiretroviral therapy. These receptors all come from a woman in her twenties or thirties with HIV. The CDR3 runs from the conserved cysteine through the conserved F or W. Each record gives: clone size, J gene, V gene, D gene, CDR3 protein, CDR3 DNA. A D gene is named only where the DNA matches it firmly. Not all rows give a size; the values are once, few, many and, for expanded clones, a class.

- | TRBJ1-4 | TRBV30 | - | CAWSANLNEKLFF | TGTGCCTGGAGTGCGAACCTTAATGAAAAACTGTTTTTT
- | TRBJ2-4 | TRBV18 | - | CASSPPWEVAKNIQYF | TGTGCCAGCTCACCCCCCTGGGAGGTAGCCAAAAACATTCAGTACTTC
- | TRBJ1-5 | TRBV23-1 | TRBD1 | CASRKDRGHQPQHF | TGCGCCAGCAGGAAGGACAGGGGCCATCAGCCCCAGCATTTT
- | TRBJ2-7 | TRBV5-6 | - | CASSRANSGEQYF | TGTGCCAGCAGCCGCGCGAACTCGGGGGAGCAGTACTTC
- | TRBJ1-1 | TRBV2 | - | CASSDPLHTEAFF | TGTGCCAGCAGTGATCCTCTACACACTGAAGCTTTCTTT
once | TRBJ1-1 | TRBV5-1 | - | CASSLTRATGTEAFF | TGCGCCAGCAGCTTGACCAGGGCTACTGGCACTGAAGCTTTCTTT
- | TRBJ1-1 | TRBV29-1 | TRBD1 | CSVELDYTFYRGTEAFF | TGCAGCGTTGAACTAGACTATACCTTTTACAGGGGGACTGAAGCTTTCTTT
- | TRBJ2-3 | TRBV9 | - | CASSVGGVYTDTQYF | TGTGCCAGCAGCGTAGGAGGGGTCTACACAGATACGCAGTATTTT
- | TRBJ2-1 | TRBV5-6 | TRBD2 | CASSKTGGSYNEQFF | TGTGCCAGCAGCAAAACGGGAGGCTCCTACAATGAGCAGTTCTTC
- | TRBJ2-5 | TRBV6-5 | - | CASSQGSETQYF | TGTGCCAGCAGCCAGGGTTCGGAGACCCAGTACTTC
- | TRBJ1-2 | TRBV21-1 | - | CASSKPGGYTF | TGTGCCAGCAGCAAACCGGGCGGCTACACCTTC
- | TRBJ1-2 | TRBV27 | TRBD1 | CASSPDPGTGNYGYTF | TGTGCCAGCAGTCCTGACCCCGGGACAGGGAACTATGGCTACACCTTC
- | TRBJ2-3 | TRBV7-2 | - | CASSLWSQGTDTQYF | TGTGCCAGCAGCTTATGGAGTCAGGGAACAGATACGCAGTATTTT
- | TRBJ2-1 | TRBV5-1 | TRBD2 | CASSSLGESGGYLHEQFF | TGCGCCAGCAGCTCACTTGGCGAGAGCGGGGGTTACCTTCATGAGCAGTTCTTC
- | TRBJ2-3 | TRBV11-2 | - | CASSLIGITDTQYF | TGTGCCAGCAGCTTAATAGGGATAACAGATACGCAGTATTTT
- | TRBJ2-3 | TRBV6-5 | - | CASKGTGYTQYF | TGTGCCAGCAAGGGGACGGGCTATACGCAGTATTTT
few | TRBJ1-5 | TRBV2 | - | CASNQEGTQPQHF | TGTGCCAGCAACCAAGAGGGGACTCAGCCCCAGCATTTT
- | TRBJ2-5 | TRBV4-2 | TRBD2 | CASSQSGLAGEVTETQYF | TGTGCCAGCAGCCAATCGGGACTAGCGGGGGAGGTAACAGAGACCCAGTACTTC
- | TRBJ1-1 | TRBV9 | - | CASRPWRNMNTEAFF | TGTGCCAGCAGACCCTGGCGGAACATGAACACTGAAGCTTTCTTT
few | TRBJ1-6 | TRBV19 | - | CASGASGNSPLHF | TGTGCCAGTGGTGCGTCAGGTAATTCACCCCTCCACTTT
- | TRBJ1-2 | TRBV7-2 | - | CASSPTPGGGYTF | TGTGCCAGCAGCCCCACCCCCGGGGGTGGCTACACCTTC
- | TRBJ1-5 | TRBV11-2 | - | CASSLDRSNQPQHF | TGTGCCAGCAGCTTAGATAGGAGCAATCAGCCCCAGCATTTT
- | TRBJ2-4 | TRBV13 | TRBD1 | CASSLRGQGIVKNIQYF | TGTGCCAGCAGCTTAAGAGGACAGGGGATTGTCAAAAACATTCAGTACTTC
- | TRBJ2-6 | TRBV6-4 | TRBD1 | CASSDRGLGGANVLTF | TGTGCCAGCTCGGACAGGGGGCTGGGGGGGGCCAACGTCCTGACTTTC
- | TRBJ1-2 | TRBV15 | TRBD1 | CATSRDQGETGYTF | TGTGCCACCAGCAGAGATCAGGGGGAGACTGGCTACACCTTC
once | TRBJ1-1 | TRBV27 | - | CASSLSPGNTEAFF | TGTGCCAGCAGTTTAAGCCCGGGGAACACTGAAGCTTTCTTT
once | TRBJ2-1 | TRBV15 | TRBD2 | CATSRASGGASDYNEQFF | TGTGCCACCAGCAGAGCAAGCGGGGGGGCTTCGGACTACAATGAGCAGTTCTTC
- | TRBJ2-5 | TRBV4-1 | - | CASSGHGGTQYF | TGCGCCAGCAGCGGTCACGGCGGGACCCAGTACTTC
- | TRBJ2-1 | TRBV6-4 | TRBD2 | CASSRETSGGAEEQFF | TGTGCCAGCAGTAGAGAGACGAGCGGGGGGGCCGAGGAGCAGTTCTTC
- | TRBJ2-1 | TRBV5-1 | - | CASSLETGSYNEQFF | TGCGCCAGCAGCCTGGAGACAGGATCCTACAATGAGCAGTTCTTC
- | TRBJ2-3 | TRBV7-3 | - | CASSPERPTDTQYF | TGTGCCAGCAGCCCTGAACGTCCCACAGATACGCAGTATTTT
- | TRBJ1-2 | TRBV9 | - | CASSARGNGYTF | TGTGCCAGCAGCGCTAGGGGAAATGGCTACACCTTC
- | TRBJ1-4 | TRBV27 | TRBD1 | CASSFNRGGELFF | TGTGCCAGCAGTTTTAACAGGGGGGGGGAACTGTTTTTT
- | TRBJ1-6 | TRBV5-5 | - | CASSHGTADNSPLHF | TGTGCCAGCAGCCACGGGACCGCTGATAATTCACCCCTCCACTTT
- | TRBJ2-7 | TRBV5-6 | - | CASSLGGWGGHHEQYF | TGTGCCAGCAGCTTGGGAGGGTGGGGGGGCCATCACGAGCAGTACTTC
once | TRBJ2-4 | TRBV4-2 | - | CASSLTRPGGENIQYF | TGTGCCAGCAGCCTCACTAGACCCGGGGGCGAAAACATTCAGTACTTC
- | TRBJ1-2 | TRBV5-1 | - | CASSSVEDRTHAYLHSNYGYTF | TGCGCCAGCAGCTCTGTAGAAGACAGGACCCATGCCTACTTACACTCTAACTATGGCTACACCTTC
- | TRBJ2-7 | TRBV5-6 | TRBD1 | CASSRDRSSYEQYF | TGTGCCAGCAGCCGGGACAGGAGCTCCTACGAGCAGTACTTC
- | TRBJ2-2 | TRBV30 | - | CAWSPISFSPGELFF | TGTGCCTGGAGTCCCATATCTTTTAGCCCCGGGGAGCTGTTTTTT
few | TRBJ1-2 | TRBV7-9 | TRBD1 | CASSFDDRGVYTF | TGTGCCAGCAGCTTCGATGACAGGGGGGTCTACACCTTC
- | TRBJ1-5 | TRBV27 | - | CASSFQWGNQPQHF | TGTGCCAGCAGTTTTCAATGGGGTAATCAGCCCCAGCATTTT